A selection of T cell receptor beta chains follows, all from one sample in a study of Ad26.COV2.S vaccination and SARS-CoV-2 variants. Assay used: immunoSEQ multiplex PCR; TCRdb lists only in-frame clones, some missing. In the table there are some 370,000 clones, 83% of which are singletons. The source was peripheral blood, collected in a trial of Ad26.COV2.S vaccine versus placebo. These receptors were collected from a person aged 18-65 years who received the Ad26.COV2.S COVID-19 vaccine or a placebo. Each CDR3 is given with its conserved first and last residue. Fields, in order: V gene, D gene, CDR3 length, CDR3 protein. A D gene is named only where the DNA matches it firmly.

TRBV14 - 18 CASSQGIRGGAVKETQYF
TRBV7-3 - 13 CASSPSPQDTQYF
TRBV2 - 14 CASMGHVADQPQHF
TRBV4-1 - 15 CASSQGRGSGNTIYF
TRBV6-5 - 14 CASSTTRTNSPLHF
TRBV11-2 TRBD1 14 CASSLSQGAGEQYF
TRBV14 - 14 CASSHTYGQSEAFF
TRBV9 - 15 CASSVDPGGTDTQYF
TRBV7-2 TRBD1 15 CASSLASGGRTEAFF
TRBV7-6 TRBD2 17 CASSLAGGSGTAYEQYF
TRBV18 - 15 CASSPSGQNNSPLHF
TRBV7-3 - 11 CASSSGSSQYF
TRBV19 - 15 CASTLSRGGVFGYTF
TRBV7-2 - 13 CASSSGWPYEQYF
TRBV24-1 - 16 CATSDPHGTSNYGYTF
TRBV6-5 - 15 CASKYLATTNEKLFF
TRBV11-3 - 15 CASGPRGGIAGELFF
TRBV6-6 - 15 CASSYSGRGDSPLHF
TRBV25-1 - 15 CASRGWTTKEDGYTF
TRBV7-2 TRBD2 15 CASSYSGLSRETQYF
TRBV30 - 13 CAWSNRNQETQYF
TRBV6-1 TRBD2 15 CASSEAPGGADTQYF
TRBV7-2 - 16 CASSLQGQVQNYGYTF
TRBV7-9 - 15 CASSGGPPAGSPLHF
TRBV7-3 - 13 CASSLNVAGELFF
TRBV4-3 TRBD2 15 CASSQLAGDYNEQFF
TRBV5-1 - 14 CASSLSGYGNTIYF
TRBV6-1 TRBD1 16 CASSAQAGTGAYEQYF
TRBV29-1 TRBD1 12 CSVRQGAHEQYF
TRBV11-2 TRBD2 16 CASSLVWGGPEFLAYF
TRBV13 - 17 CARSSPGEGGSNQPQHF
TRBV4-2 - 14 CASSHLPPDNEQFF
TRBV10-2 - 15 CASSLTQPGANVLTF
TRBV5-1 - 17 CASSQFPGRGGRDTQYF
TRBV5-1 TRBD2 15 CASSLARGGPNEQFF
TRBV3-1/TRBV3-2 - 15 CASSQGVGLRETQYF
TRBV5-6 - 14 CASSLGYTNEKLFF
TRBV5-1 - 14 CASRLTGQSYEQYF
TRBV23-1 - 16 CASLRPRTTKHNEQFF
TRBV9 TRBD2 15 CASSVGSGSFNEQFF
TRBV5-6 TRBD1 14 CASSWGQGARGYTF
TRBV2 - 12 CASSRQVYGYTF
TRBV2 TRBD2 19 CASSQLTSGVGAGTDTQYF
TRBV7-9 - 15 CASSLGGGSYTEAFF